The 22 T cell receptor beta chains below come from one sample, sequenced in a study of cytomegalovirus exposure and HLA in healthy donors. PCR amplification relied on 60 Vbeta primers (plus 13 Jbeta primers). Only in-frame clones appear in the TCRdb table, and some are missing; sequencing was by immunoSEQ multiplex PCR. The profile shows more than 150,000 clones, over 60% of them singletons. Sequenced input: PBMCs. Receptors originate from a man aged 50 to 60 in good health and CMV-seropositive.

V and J are TRBV28 and TRBJ2-3; 10 bases fit TRBD2. Germline V gene data show CDR1 as MDHEN and CDR2 as SYDVKM. The CDR3 is made up of 14 amino acids. Trimming took 4 bases from V and 6 from J; bases not matched to a gene: 4. The CDR3 is CASSSLAGTDTQYF. The DNA of the CDR3 is TGTGCCAGCAGTTCACTAGCGGGGACGGATACGCAGTATTTT. The variable domain in full, completed from reference TRBV28 and TRBJ2-3, reads DVKVTQSSRYLVKRTGEKVFLECVQDMDHENMFWYRQDPGLGLRLIYFSYDVKMKEKGDIPEGYSVSREKKERFSLILESASTNQTSMYLCASSSLAGTDTQYFGPGTRLTVL.

The rearrangement uses TRBV10-2 and TRBJ1-2; 9 bases are shared with TRBD1. CDR1 and CDR2 (germline): WSHSY, SAAADI. J gave up 8 bases and V 4 bases, and 5 bases lay outside the gene matches. The CDR3 runs 13 residues. The DNA for the CDR3 is TGCGCCAGCAGTGGGACAGGGGAGAACGGCTACACCTTC. It encodes CASSGTGENGYTF.

The chain couples TRBV15 to TRBJ2-2; 9 bases are shared with TRBD2. V was clipped by 5 bases and J by 5 bases; unmatched bases: 21. The CDR3 totals 20 residues. Per germline, CDR1 LNHNV and CDR2 YYDKDF (reference sequence). This chain's CDR3 is CATSPSWASGALRWTGELFF. The DNA of the CDR3 is TGTGCCACCAGCCCTTCCTGGGCTAGCGGGGCCCTTCGATGGACCGGGGAGCTGTTTTTT.

The V and J genes are TRBV11-2 and TRBJ2-7; TRBD1 matches at 8 bases. The CDR3 is 14 amino acids. Germline V CDR1 and CDR2: SGHAT, FQNNGV. Trimming cost V 1 base and J 7 bases; bases outside gene matches: 6. The CDR3 DNA sequence: TGTGCCAGCAGCTTAGGACAGGGGTCGGGTGAGCAGTACTTC. It translates to CASSLGQGSGEQYF.

CDR3 protein: CASSQRQTGEVLGEKLFF. DNA of the CDR3: TGTGCCAGCAGCCAACGACAGACAGGGGAGGTCTTAGGTGAAAAACTGTTTTTT. This chain connects TRBV5-4 to TRBJ1-4, with 8 bases lining up with TRBD1. J gave up 7 bases and V 4 bases, and 18 bases lay outside the gene matches. The CDR3 totals 18 residues. CDR1 SGHNT and CDR2 YYREEE come from the germline V gene (reference sequence).

The chain links TRBV10-1 to TRBJ1-1; tentatively, D is TRBD1 (6 bases). The ends were cut back, 8 bases at V and 0 bases at J, with 34 bases in the middle. This CDR3 contains 21 residues. Looked up from germline, CDR1 is WNHNN and CDR2 is SYGVQD (reference sequence). CDR3 DNA sequence: TGCGCCAGCGCACCCTTCTCTACAGGGCTTCATACGTGGAACATGAACACTGAAGCTTTCTTT. Its translation: CASAPFSTGLHTWNMNTEAFF.

The chain has TRBV5-6 and TRBJ2-7; perhaps TRBD1 as D (6 bases). The CDR3 runs 16 residues. V lost 2 bases and J 5 bases, leaving 20 bases between the germline ends. Germline CDR1 is SGHDT and CDR2 is YYEEEE. CDR3 loop: CASSLMLTGLNDEQYF. Written as DNA, the CDR3 is TGTGCCAGCAGCTTAATGCTAACAGGGTTAAACGACGAGCAGTACTTC.

The chain has TRBV5-6 and TRBJ1-6; the D gene is possibly TRBD1 (5 bases). There are 18 residues in the CDR3. The germline gives CDR1 SGHDT, CDR2 YYEEEE. Deletions cut 4 bases from V and 10 bases from J, with 27 bases between. The CDR3 DNA follows: TGTGCCAGCAGCCCGGAACCGCCGGCAGGGACTCTTGAATCACCCCTCCACTTT. Translating it yields CASSPEPPAGTLESPLHF.

The chain carries TRBV18 and TRBJ1-4; TRBD1 agrees at 8 bases. The CDR3 length is 14 residues. J lost 1 base, V lost 6 bases, and 1 base had no gene match. Germline CDR1 and CDR2: KGHSH and LQKENI. In DNA form, the CDR3 reads TGTGCCAGCTCCGGACAGGGAACTAATGAAAAACTGTTTTTT. Its translation is CASSGQGTNEKLFF.

A note on this clone: It is likely a read error, because the conserved phenylalanine at the end of the CDR3 is missing. The CDR3 region has the DNA TGCGCCAGCAGCCCGGGACAGGGGTCCTACGAGCAGTACGCC. This encodes CASSPGQGSYEQYA. V gene TRBV4-1 combines with J gene TRBJ2-7; the match to TRBD1 covers 10 bases. The CDR3 is 14 amino acids. Trimming took 4 bases from V and 1 from J; bases not matched to a gene: 1. CDR1 is MGHRA, CDR2 YSYEKL, per germline.

The chain links TRBV11-1 to TRBJ2-3; D might be TRBD2 (5 bases). CDR3 length equals 16 residues. Germline V gene data show CDR1 as SGHAT and CDR2 as FQDESV (reference sequence). V was trimmed by 5 bases and J by 0 bases, leaving 15 bases between them. The CDR3 bases are TGTGCCAGCAGCGTTTCTGGACTGACAAGCACAGATACGCAGTATTTT. Its translation: CASSVSGLTSTDTQYF. The whole variable domain, filled in from reference TRBV11-1 and TRBJ2-3, reads EAEVAQSPRYKITEKSQAVAFWCDPISGHATLYWYRQILGQGPELLVQFQDESVVDDSQLPKDRFSAERLKGVDSTLKIQPAELGDSAMYLCASSVSGLTSTDTQYFGPGTRLTVL.

The rearrangement joins TRBV2 to TRBJ1-5; TRBD1 might be the D (5 bases). V shed 4 bases and J shed 6 bases, with 13 bases lying between them. Germline CDR1 and CDR2: SNHLY and FYNNEI. The CDR3 extends over 14 amino acids. DNA for the CDR3: TGTGCCAGCAGTGGAAGGGAAGGGGCTCAGCCCCAGCATTTT. Translation: CASSGREGAQPQHF.

This clone was detected only once. The rearrangement links TRBV6-6 to TRBJ1-1, with 7 nucleotides matching TRBD1. The CDR3 sequence is 14 residues long. Germline V gene sequence: CDR1 MNHNY, CDR2 SVGAGI (reference sequence). Trimming cost V 7 bases and J 4 bases; bases outside gene matches: 9. CDR3 in amino acids: CASTSGTVGTEAFF. CDR3 bases: TGTGCCAGCACTTCAGGGACAGTTGGCACTGAAGCTTTCTTT.

In the case of this clone: The junction and the germline gene differ at one end; a read error may be behind it. The chain employs TRBV7-9 and TRBJ1-1; unclear D gene. CDR3 length: 16 residues. Germline values: CDR1 SEHNR, CDR2 FQNEAQ (reference sequence). CDR3 sequence: CSSSLGGVRLNTEAFF. Written as DNA, the CDR3 is TGTTCCAGCAGCTTAGGAGGTGTCCGATTGAACACTGAAGCTTTCTTT.

The rearrangement joins TRBV27 to TRBJ1-6; possibly TRBD1 for D (6 bases). The V end was cut by 5 bases, the J end by 3 bases, with 8 bases between. The CDR3 totals 14 residues. Germline CDR1 and CDR2: MNHEY and SMNVEV (reference sequence). The DNA of the CDR3 is TGTGCCAGCAGTCCAGGGGTCTATAATTCACCCCTCCACTTT. Its translation is CASSPGVYNSPLHF.

The J gene is TRBJ2-3, the V gene TRBV5-4; TRBD1 matches at 7 bases. Per germline, CDR1 SGHNT and CDR2 YYREEE (reference sequence). V shed 0 bases, J shed 2 bases, and the junction held 3 bases outside the gene matches. The CDR3 totals 15 residues. The CDR3 nucleotides are TGTGCCAGCAGCTTGGACAGGGGAACCACAGATACGCAGTATTTT. Residues: CASSLDRGTTDTQYF.

The CDR3 protein is CASSEEGVATGELFF. In DNA form, the CDR3 reads TGTGCCAGCAGTGAAGAGGGAGTTGCCACCGGGGAGCTGTTTTTT. J is TRBJ2-2 and V is TRBV2; perhaps TRBD2 as D (5 bases). V dropped 1 base and J dropped 4 bases, with 10 bases sitting between them. The CDR3 length is 15 residues. The V gene's germline CDR1 is SNHLY and CDR2 FYNNEI.

The rearrangement joins TRBV4-1 to TRBJ1-2; D call uncertain. This CDR3 contains 14 residues. V was cut by 0 bases and J by 7 bases, with 12 bases left in between. Germline lookup yields CDR1 MGHRA and CDR2 YSYEKL. The CDR3 loop reads CASSQDGMRAGYTF. The CDR3 bases are TGCGCCAGCAGCCAAGATGGTATGAGGGCTGGCTACACCTTC.

The rearrangement links TRBV6-4 to TRBJ2-1; 12 bases agree with TRBD2. The trim removed 6 bases at V and 5 bases at J, leaving 8 bases unmatched. Germline CDR1 reads MRHNA; CDR2 reads SNTAGT. This CDR3 is built from 16 residues. Here the CDR3 reads CASSLFSSGGDNEQFF. CDR3 nucleotides: TGTGCCAGCAGCCTATTTTCTAGCGGGGGGGACAATGAGCAGTTCTTC.

The chain joins TRBV7-6 to TRBJ2-3; 8 nucleotides align to TRBD2. Germline trimming cut 8 bases from V and 8 bases from J; bases unmatched to any gene: 15. Germline values: CDR1 SGHVS, CDR2 FNYEAQ. The CDR3 sequence is 15 residues long. CDR3 sequence (DNA): TGTGCCAGCGGCGACATAGCGGGGACGGGGCTTACGCAGTATTTT. Protein: CASGDIAGTGLTQYF. Drawing the rest from reference TRBV7-6 and TRBJ2-3, the complete variable domain is GAGVSQSPRYKVTKRGQDVALRCDPISGHVSLYWYRQALGQGPEFLTYFNYEAQQDKSGLPNDRFSAERPEGSISTLTIQRTEQRDSAMYRCASGDIAGTGLTQYFGPGTRLTVL.

The CDR3 reads CASSKEQGTNEKLFF. The CDR3, as DNA: TGTGCCAGCAGCAAAGAACAGGGGACTAATGAAAAACTGTTTTTT. The rearrangement links TRBV5-4 to TRBJ1-4; 7 bases map to TRBD1. CDR3 length: 15 residues. V was clipped by 4 bases and J by 2 bases; unmatched bases: 5. Germline values: CDR1 SGHNT, CDR2 YYREEE (reference sequence).

The rearrangement joins TRBV6-5 to TRBJ2-2; TRBD1 matches at 10 bases. V lost 2 bases and J lost 7; bases outside the gene matches: 4. The CDR3 contains 15 residues. The germline V gene has CDR1 MNHEY and CDR2 SVGAGI. CDR3 sequence (DNA): TGTGCCAGCAGTTACGGGACAGGGGTAGGCGGGGAGCTGTTTTTT. It encodes CASSYGTGVGGELFF.